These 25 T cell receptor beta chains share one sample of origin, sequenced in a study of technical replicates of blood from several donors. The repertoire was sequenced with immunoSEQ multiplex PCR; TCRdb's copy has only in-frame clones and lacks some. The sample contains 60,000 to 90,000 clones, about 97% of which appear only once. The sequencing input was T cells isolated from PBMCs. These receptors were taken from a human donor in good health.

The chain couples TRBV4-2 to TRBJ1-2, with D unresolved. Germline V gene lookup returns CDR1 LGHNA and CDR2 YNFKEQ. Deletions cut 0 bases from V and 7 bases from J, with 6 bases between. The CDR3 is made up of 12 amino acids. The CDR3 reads CASSQDVRGYTF. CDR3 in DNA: TGTGCCAGCAGCCAAGATGTCCGTGGCTACACCTTC.

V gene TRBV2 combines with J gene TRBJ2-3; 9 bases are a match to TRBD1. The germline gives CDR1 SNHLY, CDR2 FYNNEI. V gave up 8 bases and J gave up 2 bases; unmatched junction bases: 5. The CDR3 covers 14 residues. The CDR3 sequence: CASRDRAFTDTQYF. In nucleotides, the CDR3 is TGTGCCAGCCGGGACAGGGCCTTCACAGATACGCAGTATTTT.

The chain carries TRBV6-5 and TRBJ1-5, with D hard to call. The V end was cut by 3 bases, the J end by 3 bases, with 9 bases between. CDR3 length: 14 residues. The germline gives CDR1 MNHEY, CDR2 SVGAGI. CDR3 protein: CASSYSGNNQPQHF. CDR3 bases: TGTGCCAGCAGTTATTCGGGTAACAATCAGCCCCAGCATTTT.

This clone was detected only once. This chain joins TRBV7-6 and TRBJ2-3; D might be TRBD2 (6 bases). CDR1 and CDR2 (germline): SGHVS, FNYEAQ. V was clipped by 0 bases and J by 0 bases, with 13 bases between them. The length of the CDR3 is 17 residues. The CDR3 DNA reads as TGTGCCAGCAGCTTAGCGGGAGGCTTCTCTAGCACAGATACGCAGTATTTT. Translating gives CASSLAGGFSSTDTQYF.

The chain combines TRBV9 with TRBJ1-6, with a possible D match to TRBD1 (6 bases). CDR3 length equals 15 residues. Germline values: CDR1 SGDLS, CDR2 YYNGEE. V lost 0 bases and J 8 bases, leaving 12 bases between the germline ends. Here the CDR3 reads CASSVEVGAHSPLHF. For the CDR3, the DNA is TGTGCCAGCAGCGTAGAGGTGGGGGCGCATTCACCCCTCCACTTT.

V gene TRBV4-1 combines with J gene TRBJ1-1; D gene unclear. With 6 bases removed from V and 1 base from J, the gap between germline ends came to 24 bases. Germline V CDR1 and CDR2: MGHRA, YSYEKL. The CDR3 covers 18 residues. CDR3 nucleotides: TGCGCCAGCAGGCCGAGGCAGGCACGGGGTGGGGAGAACACTGAAGCTTTCTTT. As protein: CASRPRQARGGENTEAFF.

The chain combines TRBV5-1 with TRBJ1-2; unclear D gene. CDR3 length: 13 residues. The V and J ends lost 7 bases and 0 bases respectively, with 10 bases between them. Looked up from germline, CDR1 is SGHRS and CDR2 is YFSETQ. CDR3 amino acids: CASAPLANYGYTF. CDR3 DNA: TGCGCCAGCGCACCTCTAGCTAACTATGGCTACACCTTC. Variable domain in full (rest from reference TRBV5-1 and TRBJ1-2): KAGVTQTPRYLIKTRGQQVTLSCSPISGHRSVSWYQQTPGQGLQFLFEYFSETQRNKGNFPGRFSGRQFSNSRSEMNVSTLELGDSALYLCASAPLANYGYTFGSGTRLTVV.

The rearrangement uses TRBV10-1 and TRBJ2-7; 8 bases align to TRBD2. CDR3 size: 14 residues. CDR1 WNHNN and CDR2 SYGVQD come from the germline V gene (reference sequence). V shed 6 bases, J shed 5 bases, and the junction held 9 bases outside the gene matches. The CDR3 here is CASSPDRRGDEQYF. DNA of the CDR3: TGCGCCAGCAGCCCAGACCGGCGGGGGGACGAGCAGTACTTC.

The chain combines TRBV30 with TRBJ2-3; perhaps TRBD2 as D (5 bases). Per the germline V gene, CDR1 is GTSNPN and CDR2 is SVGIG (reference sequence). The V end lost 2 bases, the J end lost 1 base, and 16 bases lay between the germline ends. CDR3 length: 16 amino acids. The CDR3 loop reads CAWSFPGLSRTDTQYF. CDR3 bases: TGTGCCTGGAGTTTCCCCGGACTTTCCCGCACAGATACGCAGTATTTT.

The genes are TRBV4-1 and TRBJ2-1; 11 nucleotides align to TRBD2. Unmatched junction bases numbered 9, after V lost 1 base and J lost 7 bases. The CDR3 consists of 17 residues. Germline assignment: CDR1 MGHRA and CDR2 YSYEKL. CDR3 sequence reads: CASSQARGLAVGNEQFF. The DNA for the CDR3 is TGCGCCAGCAGCCAAGCCAGGGGACTAGCGGTTGGAAATGAGCAGTTCTTC.

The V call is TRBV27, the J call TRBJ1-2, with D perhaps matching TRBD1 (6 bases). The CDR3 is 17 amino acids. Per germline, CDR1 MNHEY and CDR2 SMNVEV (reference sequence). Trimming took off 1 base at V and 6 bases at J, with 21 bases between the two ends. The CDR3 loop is CASSLYQLKGTGNGYTF. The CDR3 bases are TGTGCCAGCAGTTTATACCAATTAAAGGGAACAGGGAATGGCTACACCTTC.

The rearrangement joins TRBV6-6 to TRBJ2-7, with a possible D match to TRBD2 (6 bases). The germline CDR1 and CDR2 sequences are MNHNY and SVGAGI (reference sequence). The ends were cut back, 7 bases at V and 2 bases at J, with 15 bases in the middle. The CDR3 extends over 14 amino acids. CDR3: CASTLGLKTYEQYF. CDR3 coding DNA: TGTGCCAGCACCCTGGGACTCAAGACCTACGAGCAGTACTTC.

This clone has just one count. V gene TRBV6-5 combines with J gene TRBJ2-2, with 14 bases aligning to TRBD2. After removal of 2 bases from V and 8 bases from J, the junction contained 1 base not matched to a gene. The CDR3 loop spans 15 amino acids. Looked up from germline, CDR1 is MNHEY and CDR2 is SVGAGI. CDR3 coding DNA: TGTGCCAGCAGTTACGGGACTAGCGGGAGAGGGGAGCTGTTTTTT. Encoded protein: CASSYGTSGRGELFF.

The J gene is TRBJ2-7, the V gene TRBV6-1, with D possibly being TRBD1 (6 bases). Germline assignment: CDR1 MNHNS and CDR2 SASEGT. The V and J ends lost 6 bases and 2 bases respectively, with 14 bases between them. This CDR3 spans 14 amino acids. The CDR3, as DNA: TGTGCCAGCAGCCAAGGACAGCAACCCTACGAGCAGTACTTC. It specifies CASSQGQQPYEQYF.

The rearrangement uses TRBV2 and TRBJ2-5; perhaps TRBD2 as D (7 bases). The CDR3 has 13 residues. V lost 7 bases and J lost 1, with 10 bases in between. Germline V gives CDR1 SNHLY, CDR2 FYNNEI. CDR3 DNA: TGTGCCAGCAAGCGGGACACCCAAGAGACCCAGTACTTC. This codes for CASKRDTQETQYF.

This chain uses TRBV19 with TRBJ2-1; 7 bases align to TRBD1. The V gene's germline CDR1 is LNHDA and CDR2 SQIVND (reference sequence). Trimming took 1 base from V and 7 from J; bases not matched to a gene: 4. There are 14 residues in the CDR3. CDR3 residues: CASSIGGRGNEQFF. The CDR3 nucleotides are TGTGCCAGTAGTATAGGGGGCAGGGGGAATGAGCAGTTCTTC.

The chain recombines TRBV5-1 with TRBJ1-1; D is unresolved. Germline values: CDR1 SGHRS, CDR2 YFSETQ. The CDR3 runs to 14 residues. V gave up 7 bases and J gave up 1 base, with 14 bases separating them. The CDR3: CASLSVPENTEAFF. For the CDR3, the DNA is TGCGCCAGCCTTAGTGTTCCCGAGAACACTGAAGCTTTCTTT.

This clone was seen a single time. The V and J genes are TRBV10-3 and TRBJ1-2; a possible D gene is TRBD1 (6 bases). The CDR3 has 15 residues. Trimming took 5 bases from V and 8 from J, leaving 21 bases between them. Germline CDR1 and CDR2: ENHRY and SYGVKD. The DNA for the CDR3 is TGTGCCATCAGTTCCGCCGACGGCAGGGGAAGAGGCTACACCTTC. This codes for CAISSADGRGRGYTF.

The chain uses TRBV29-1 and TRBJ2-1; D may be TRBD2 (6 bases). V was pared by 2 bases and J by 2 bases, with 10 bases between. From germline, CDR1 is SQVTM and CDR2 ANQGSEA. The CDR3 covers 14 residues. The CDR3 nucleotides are TGCAGCGTTGAAAAGCGGGTAGCCTACAATGAGCAGTTCTTC. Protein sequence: CSVEKRVAYNEQFF.

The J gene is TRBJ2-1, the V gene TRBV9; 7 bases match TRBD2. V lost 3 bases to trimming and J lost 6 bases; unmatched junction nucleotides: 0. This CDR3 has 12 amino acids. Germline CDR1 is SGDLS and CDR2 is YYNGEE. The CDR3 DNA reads TGTGCCAGCAGCGAGCGGGGCAATGAGCAGTTCTTC. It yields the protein CASSERGNEQFF.

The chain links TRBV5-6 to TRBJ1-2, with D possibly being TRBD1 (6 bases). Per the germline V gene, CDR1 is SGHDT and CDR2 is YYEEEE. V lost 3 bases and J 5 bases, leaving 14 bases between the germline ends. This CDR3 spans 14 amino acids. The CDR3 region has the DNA TGTGCCAGCAGCTCAGGGGAGAGAACTTATGGCTACACCTTC. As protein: CASSSGERTYGYTF.

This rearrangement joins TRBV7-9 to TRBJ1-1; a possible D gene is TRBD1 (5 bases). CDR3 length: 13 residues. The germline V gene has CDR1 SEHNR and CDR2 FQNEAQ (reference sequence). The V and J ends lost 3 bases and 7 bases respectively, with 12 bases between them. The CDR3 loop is CASSLGLYNEAFF. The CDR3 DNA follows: TGTGCCAGCAGCTTGGGACTGTACAATGAAGCTTTCTTT.

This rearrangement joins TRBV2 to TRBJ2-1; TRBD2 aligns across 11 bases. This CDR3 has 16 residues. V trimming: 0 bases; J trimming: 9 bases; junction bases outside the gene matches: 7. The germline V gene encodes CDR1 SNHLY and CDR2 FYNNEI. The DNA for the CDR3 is TGTGCCAGCAGTGAAGCAGGAGTAGCGGGAGGGGTTGAGCAGTTCTTC. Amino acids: CASSEAGVAGGVEQFF.

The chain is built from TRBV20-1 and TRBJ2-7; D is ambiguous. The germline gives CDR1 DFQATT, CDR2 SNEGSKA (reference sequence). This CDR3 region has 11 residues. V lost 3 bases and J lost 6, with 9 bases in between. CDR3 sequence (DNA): TGCAGTGCTAGTCTCGGGTCCGAGCAGTACTTC. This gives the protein CSASLGSEQYF.

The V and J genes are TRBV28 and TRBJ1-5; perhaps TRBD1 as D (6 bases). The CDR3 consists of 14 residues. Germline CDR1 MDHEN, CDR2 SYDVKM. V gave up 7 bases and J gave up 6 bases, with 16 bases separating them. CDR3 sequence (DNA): TGTGCCAGCACCTCCGGGAGGGGGGGTCAGCCCCAGCATTTT. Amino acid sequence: CASTSGRGGQPQHF.